The T cell receptor (beta chain) described here comes from a study of blood T cell repertoires in COVID-19. The ends lost 3 bases at V and 10 bases at J; junction bases unmatched: 11. Germline CDR1 reads LGHDT; CDR2 reads YNNKEL (reference sequence). The CDR3 has 16 residues. Using immunoSEQ multiplex PCR, the repertoire was profiled, and TCRdb retains in-frame clones only, with some absent. The sample contains 150,000 to 200,000 clones, approximately 90% of which appear only once. Followed over time, Seattle patients had been enrolled while infection was active. The clonotype originates from a woman aged 70-85 years with COVID-19, enrolled during active disease. The chain links TRBV3-1 (or the pseudogene TRBV3-2) to TRBJ1-6, with 8 bases identical to TRBD1. Sample: peripheral blood. The CDR3 spells CASSHLPRQGWSPLHF. CDR3 nucleotide sequence: TGTGCCAGCAGCCATCTCCCCAGACAGGGGTGGTCACCCCTCCACTTT.